One and the same sample provided the 28 T cell receptor beta chains below, sequenced in a study of T cells in narcolepsy. The table came from immunoSEQ multiplex PCR; TCRdb's copy has only in-frame clones and leaves some out. Here the sample spans fewer than 25,000 clones, approximately 85% being singletons. The sequencing input was memory (CD45RA-) CD4+ T cells from blood. These receptors came from a human donor in good health.

CDR3 region: CAITLAAGGRDTQYF. For the CDR3, the DNA is TGTGCCATCACTTTGGCTGCGGGTGGTAGAGATACGCAGTATTTT. V and J are TRBV10-3 and TRBJ2-3, with D possibly TRBD2 on 5 matching bases. V lost 7 bases, J lost 5 bases, and 19 bases lay in between. Per the germline V gene, CDR1 is ENHRY and CDR2 is SYGVKD. The CDR3 is 15 amino acids.

The chain carries TRBV5-5 and TRBJ2-1; unclear D gene. This CDR3 region has 15 residues. The germline V and J ends were trimmed by 0 bases and 0 bases, with 7 bases remaining between them. Germline loops: CDR1 SGHKS, CDR2 YYEKEE (reference sequence). CDR3 nucleotide sequence: TGTGCCAGCAGCTTGGTTGGGATCTCCTACAATGAGCAGTTCTTC. Translating gives CASSLVGISYNEQFF.

The chain has TRBV6-5 and TRBJ2-5; tentative D call: TRBD2 (6 bases). This CDR3 has 14 amino acids. V shed 6 bases and J shed 0 bases, with 11 bases lying between them. Per germline, CDR1 MNHEY and CDR2 SVGAGI. The CDR3 region has the DNA TGTGCCAGCAGCCCCCGGGGGAACCAAGAGACCCAGTACTTC. It translates to CASSPRGNQETQYF.

This rearrangement joins TRBV6-5 to TRBJ1-1; no clear D. The germline gives CDR1 MNHEY, CDR2 SVGAGI. There are 14 residues in the CDR3. V lost 6 bases to trimming and J lost 0 bases, with 11 bases between them. CDR3 DNA sequence: TGTGCCAGCAGGAAGACACCCATGAACACTGAAGCTTTCTTT. Translating gives CASRKTPMNTEAFF.

This clone appeared once. The rearrangement uses TRBV28 and TRBJ1-4, with 7 bases lining up with TRBD1. The CDR3 has 16 residues. V lost 7 bases to trimming and J lost 8 bases; unmatched junction nucleotides: 16. Germline lookup yields CDR1 MDHEN and CDR2 SYDVKM. The chain's CDR3 is CASKGGLTGVGEKLFF. The DNA for the CDR3 is TGTGCCAGCAAAGGGGGGCTCACAGGGGTCGGAGAAAAACTGTTTTTT.

This clone was counted once. The CDR3 reads CASSWGGSGEQYF. The CDR3 DNA is TGTGCCAGCAGTTGGGGCGGGAGTGGCGAGCAGTACTTC. The chain joins TRBV9 to TRBJ2-5, with 7 bases matching TRBD2. The J call may be incorrect, as the DNA end agrees better with TRBJ2-7. The germline V gene has CDR1 SGDLS and CDR2 YYNGEE. CDR3 length: 13 amino acids.

The V call is TRBV15, the J call TRBJ2-2; TRBD1 agrees at 7 bases. This CDR3 has 14 residues. Germline-derived CDR1 and CDR2 are LNHNV and YYDKDF (reference sequence). The J segment lost 6 bases and the V segment lost 5 bases, leaving 6 bases of the junction unmatched. CDR3 protein: CATSRDRVAGELFF. Here the CDR3 DNA reads TGTGCCACCAGCCGTGACAGGGTAGCCGGGGAGCTGTTTTTT.

This rearrangement joins TRBV5-1 to TRBJ2-1, with TRBD1 identical over 7 bases. V lost 4 bases, J lost 8 bases, and 9 bases stayed unmatched. CDR1 SGHRS and CDR2 YFSETQ come from the germline V gene. This CDR3 has 14 amino acids. The CDR3 reads CASSTQTGIDEQFF. In DNA form, the CDR3 reads TGCGCCAGCAGCACCCAGACAGGGATCGATGAGCAGTTCTTC. Variable domain in full (rest from reference TRBV5-1 and TRBJ2-1): KAGVTQTPRYLIKTRGQQVTLSCSPISGHRSVSWYQQTPGQGLQFLFEYFSETQRNKGNFPGRFSGRQFSNSRSEMNVSTLELGDSALYLCASSTQTGIDEQFFGPGTRLTVL.

This clone is a singleton in its sample. V and J are TRBV6-1 and TRBJ2-3; D is ambiguous. V was trimmed by 2 bases and J by 5 bases, leaving 5 bases between them. The V gene's germline CDR1 is MNHNS and CDR2 SASEGT. CDR3 length: 12 residues. CDR3 nucleotides: TGTGCCAGCAGTGAACGCCGAGATACGCAGTATTTT. This codes for CASSERRDTQYF.

This clone appeared a single time. This chain joins TRBV5-1 and TRBJ2-1; 8 positions agree with TRBD1. From germline, CDR1 is SGHRS and CDR2 YFSETQ. Losses at the gene ends were 1 base for V and 4 bases for J; bases not matched to a gene: 7. There are 16 residues in the CDR3. CDR3 nucleotides: TGCGCCAGCAGCTTGAGTGCAGGGGGCATGTACAATGAGCAGTTCTTC. It yields the protein CASSLSAGGMYNEQFF.

This clone came up a few times. V and J are TRBV6-5 and TRBJ2-7, with 8 bases fitting TRBD1. The length of the CDR3 is 12 residues. Germline assignment: CDR1 MNHEY and CDR2 SVGAGI. Unmatched junction bases numbered 2, after V lost 5 bases and J lost 5 bases. The CDR3 reads CASSRTGNEQYF. The DNA for the CDR3 is TGTGCCAGCAGTCGGACAGGGAACGAGCAGTACTTC.

The rearrangement links TRBV15 to TRBJ1-5; TRBD1 agrees at 8 bases. This CDR3 is 14 amino acids long. The germline V gene encodes CDR1 LNHNV and CDR2 YYDKDF (reference sequence). V gave up 1 base and J gave up 6 bases; unmatched junction bases: 2. CDR3 sequence reads: CATSRAGGGQPQHF. For the CDR3, the DNA is TGTGCCACCAGCAGAGCAGGGGGCGGTCAGCCCCAGCATTTT.

This clone was recorded once. Other DNA sequences within the sample encode an identical CDR3. The chain carries TRBV12-1 and TRBJ1-5. TRBV12-1 is a pseudogene segment. CDR3 size: 15 residues. The CDR3 bases are TGTGCCAGCAGCTTTTGGGGTCGGCCCAATCAGCCCCAGCATTTT. Amino acid sequence: CASSFWGRPNQPQHF.

This chain connects TRBV4-2 to TRBJ2-1, with 8 bases identical to TRBD2. Germline values: CDR1 LGHNA, CDR2 YNFKEQ. Trimming cost V 0 bases and J 4 bases; bases outside gene matches: 5. CDR3 length: 16 amino acids. CDR3 protein: CASSQDGSGGYNEQFF. In DNA, the CDR3 is TGTGCCAGCAGCCAAGATGGGTCGGGGGGGTACAATGAGCAGTTCTTC.

The V gene is TRBV18, the J gene TRBJ2-1, with a tentative D call TRBD1 (5 bases). V was clipped by 0 bases and J by 9 bases, with 9 bases between them. The CDR3 is made up of 13 amino acids. The germline V gene has CDR1 KGHSH and CDR2 LQKENI. DNA for the CDR3: TGTGCCAGCTCACCACCCCCAAGGGGTGAGCAGTTCTTC. Its protein is CASSPPPRGEQFF. The variable domain in full, completed from reference TRBV18 and TRBJ2-1, reads NAGVMQNPRHLVRRRGQEARLRCSPMKGHSHVYWYRQLPEEGLKFMVYLQKENIIDESGMPKERFSAEFPKEGPSILRIQQVVRGDSAAYFCASSPPPRGEQFFGPGTRLTVL.

The chain combines TRBV7-2 with TRBJ2-7; D may match TRBD1 or TRBD2 (5 bases each). V was trimmed by 8 bases and J by 0 bases, leaving 8 bases between them. CDR1 SGHTA and CDR2 FQGNSA come from the germline V gene. CDR3 size: 12 residues. Here the CDR3 DNA reads TGTGCCAGCGGGGACGGCTCCTACGAGCAGTACTTC. Translated: CASGDGSYEQYF.

V usage is TRBV6-5 and J usage is TRBJ1-1; D is ambiguous. Germline CDR1 is MNHEY and CDR2 is SVGAGI. The CDR3 length is 13 residues. Trimming took off 5 bases at V and 2 bases at J, with 9 bases between the two ends. The CDR3 sequence is CASSVTANTEAFF. The CDR3 DNA reads TGTGCCAGCAGTGTGACTGCTAACACTGAAGCTTTCTTT.

The table lists this clone with a count of one. The CDR3 loop is CASSGGGVEQYF. Here the CDR3 DNA reads TGTGCCAGCAGTGGGGGAGGGGTCGAGCAGTACTTC. The V call is TRBV6-5, the J call TRBJ2-7, with 7 positions matching TRBD2. Germline trimming cut 5 bases from V and 6 bases from J; bases unmatched to any gene: 4. CDR3 length: 12 amino acids. Germline values: CDR1 MNHEY, CDR2 SVGAGI.

This clone was seen only once. This sequence joins TRBV4-2 and TRBJ2-1; D is ambiguous. There are 15 residues in the CDR3. Germline V lookup: CDR1 LGHNA, CDR2 YNFKEQ. The ends were cut back, 6 bases at V and 0 bases at J, with 12 bases in the middle. CDR3 loop: CASRGSLGSYNEQFF. For the CDR3, the DNA is TGTGCCAGCAGGGGGTCTCTGGGCTCCTACAATGAGCAGTTCTTC.

The chain uses TRBV19 and TRBJ2-4, with 10 bases lining up with TRBD1. The CDR3 is made up of 15 amino acids. V lost 5 bases to trimming and J lost 10 bases; unmatched junction nucleotides: 11. Germline V gene data show CDR1 as LNHDA and CDR2 as SQIVND (reference sequence). The CDR3 loop is CASSERTGGREIQYF. CDR3 bases: TGTGCCAGTAGTGAAAGGACAGGGGGAAGAGAAATTCAGTACTTC.

V usage is TRBV4-2 and J usage is TRBJ1-5; no clear D gene. Germline assignment: CDR1 LGHNA and CDR2 YNFKEQ. V was clipped by 0 bases and J by 6 bases, with 12 bases between them. This CDR3 comprises 15 residues. In nucleotides, the CDR3 is TGTGCCAGCAGCCAAGAGCCCCTGGGAGGTCAGCCCCAGCATTTT. Protein: CASSQEPLGGQPQHF.

The V call is TRBV11-2, the J call TRBJ2-3; 7 nucleotides agree with TRBD2. The germline V gene has CDR1 SGHAT and CDR2 FQNNGV. The CDR3 runs to 15 residues. V trimming: 5 bases; J trimming: 4 bases; junction bases outside the gene matches: 9. The CDR3 DNA reads TGTGCCAGCAGCCCGCGGGGAGGGGTTGCAGATACGCAGTATTTT. Translation gives CASSPRGGVADTQYF.

CDR3 protein: CASIKPGSRETQYF. The CDR3 region has the DNA TGTGCCAGCATTAAACCGGGGTCTAGGGAGACCCAGTACTTC. This chain uses TRBV6-1 with TRBJ2-5; tentatively, D is TRBD2 (5 bases). Trimming removed 7 bases at V and 5 bases at J, with 17 bases between. The CDR3 has 14 amino acids. CDR1 is MNHNS, CDR2 SASEGT, per germline.

The V call is TRBV15, the J call TRBJ2-7; the match to TRBD1 covers 7 bases. V trimming: 3 bases; J trimming: 1 base; junction bases outside the gene matches: 3. The CDR3 is made up of 14 amino acids. The germline V gene has CDR1 LNHNV and CDR2 YYDKDF (reference sequence). The DNA of the CDR3 is TGTGCCACCAGCAGTAGACAGGGATCCTACGAGCAGTACTTC. The encoded protein is CATSSRQGSYEQYF.

The chain is built from TRBV6-5 and TRBJ1-2; perhaps TRBD1 as D (6 bases). The CDR3 is 12 amino acids. Trimming left V 6 bases short and J 6 bases short, with 11 bases between. CDR1 is MNHEY and CDR2 is SVGAGI in the germline V gene. The CDR3 spells CASRDSLDGYTF. The CDR3 region has the DNA TGTGCCAGCAGGGACAGCCTCGATGGCTACACCTTC.

V gene TRBV28 combines with J gene TRBJ1-4; D is possibly TRBD1 (5 bases). Between the trimmed V and J ends, which lost 1 base and 0 bases, there was a span of 9 bases. This CDR3 region has 16 residues. Germline V gives CDR1 MDHEN, CDR2 SYDVKM. DNA for the CDR3: TGTGCCAGCAGTTTATCCGGACAAGCAACTAATGAAAAACTGTTTTTT. Protein: CASSLSGQATNEKLFF.

DNA for the CDR3: TGTGCCAGCAGGCCGGACAGGGGGGAGTCCCAGCCCCAGCATTTT. Amino acids: CASRPDRGESQPQHF. The chain combines TRBV6-6 with TRBJ1-5; 10 bases are a match to TRBD1. Germline assignment: CDR1 MNHNY and CDR2 SVGAGI (reference sequence). V was clipped by 6 bases and J by 7 bases; unmatched bases: 9. This CDR3 comprises 15 residues.

CDR3 nucleotide sequence: TGCGCCAGCAGTCCTTACGGACAGGGGGCCGACGAGCAGTACTTC. Its protein is CASSPYGQGADEQYF. The rearrangement joins TRBV5-1 to TRBJ2-7; 11 bases align to TRBD1. The CDR3 loop spans 15 amino acids. The junction had 9 bases not matched to a gene; V was cut back by 5 bases and J by 5 bases. Germline V gives CDR1 SGHRS, CDR2 YFSETQ.